The sequence of this T cell receptor beta chain was determined in a study of control samples from healthy donors and cancer patients. The length of the CDR3 is 13 residues. Per the germline V gene, CDR1 is SGHRS and CDR2 is YFSETQ. J lost 15 bases, V lost 4 bases, and 13 bases had no gene match. Profiling relied on immunoSEQ multiplex PCR, and the TCRdb table lists in-frame clones only, not all of them. Here the sample spans about 120,000 clones, around nine tenths being singletons. The specimen was blood. This chain joins TRBV5-1 and TRBJ1-5, with TRBD1 matching 7 bases. The source is a man aged 25-45 years in good health. CDR3 nucleotides: TGCGCCAGCAGCGTCACAGGGGAGATGGGTTGGCATTTT. Translation: CASSVTGEMGWHF.